Below are 25 T cell receptor beta chains sequenced from a single sample in a study of T-cell reconstitution after alpha-beta-depleted transplantation in children. Unique molecular identifiers were used in preparing the TCRbeta library. One entry per CDR3 protein results from TCRdb running MiXCR on the PCR reads. The table lists around 600,000 distinct CDR3 sequences, 23% of them singletons, with roughly 14% in the top ten. The specimen was PBMCs, mostly from graft donor cells, collected 360 days after TCRalphabeta/CD19-depleted stem cell transplant. The origin of the receptors is a boy under two years old who had a stem cell transplant for acute myeloid leukemia, so the T cells may come from the graft donor.

This clonotype has only a few counts. The V and J genes are TRBV21-1 and TRBJ2-3; the table assigns TRBD2, which was not confirmed against the DNA. TRBV21-1 is marked as a pseudogene. The CDR3 runs to 16 residues. The CDR3 nucleotides are TGTGCCAGCAGCAATGTGACTAGCGGGGGCACAGATACGCAGTATTTT. Protein product: CASSNVTSGGTDTQYF.

There are many counts of this clonotype. V and J are TRBV28 and TRBJ2-3; either TRBD1 or TRBD2 may supply D (7 bases each). CDR1 and CDR2 (germline): MDHEN, SYDVKM. The V end lost 3 bases, the J end lost 2 bases, and 18 bases lay between the germline ends. This CDR3 spans 17 amino acids. CDR3 nucleotides: TGTGCCAGCAGTTTCGGCGCCAGGGGGGGGTCCACAGATACGCAGTATTTT. Encoded protein: CASSFGARGGSTDTQYF.

This clonotype was observed a handful of times. The CDR3 loop is CASSPSLLAGGLGNEQFF. The CDR3 coding sequence is TGTGCCAGCAGCCCTTCCTTACTAGCGGGGGGGCTTGGGAATGAGCAGTTCTTC. The chain is built from TRBV3-1 and TRBJ2-1; 13 bases align to TRBD2. CDR1 and CDR2 (germline): LGHDT, YNNKEL (reference sequence). Trimming cost V 4 bases and J 7 bases; bases outside gene matches: 13. The CDR3 contains 18 residues.

This clonotype was observed a handful of times. The rearrangement links TRBV12-3 or TRBV12-4 to TRBJ2-3; weak D call: TRBD1 (6 bases). Trimming pared 6 bases from V and 0 bases from J, leaving 13 bases between. The CDR3 contains 15 residues. The DNA of the CDR3 is TGTGCCAGCAGCTCAACAGGGTCTAGCACAGATACGCAGTATTTT. Residues: CASSSTGSSTDTQYF.

The chain couples TRBV28 to TRBJ1-1, with 11 bases fitting TRBD1. J was trimmed by 0 bases and V by 9 bases; bases with no gene match: 6. Germline CDR1 reads MDHEN; CDR2 reads SYDVKM. The CDR3 is 15 amino acids. The CDR3 reads CASRGQGAMNTEAFF. The DNA for the CDR3 is TGTGCCAGTCGAGGACAGGGGGCCATGAACACTGAAGCTTTCTTT.

This clonotype was seen many times. V is TRBV2 and J is TRBJ2-1; 9 bases line up with TRBD2. The CDR3 totals 15 residues. V dropped 4 bases and J dropped 8; count of bases not matched to a gene: 9. The V gene's germline CDR1 is SNHLY and CDR2 FYNNEI. CDR3 in amino acids: CASSGLGGGAYEQFF. The CDR3 DNA follows: TGTGCCAGCAGTGGACTCGGCGGGGGGGCTTATGAGCAGTTCTTC.

This clonotype has more than one count but fewer than ten. V and J are TRBV29-1 and TRBJ2-4; D is possibly TRBD1 (6 bases). V shed 6 bases and J shed 6 bases, with 12 bases lying between them. Germline V gene data show CDR1 as SQVTM and CDR2 as ANQGSEA. The CDR3 is made up of 12 amino acids. CDR3 residues: CSVTGIPNIQYF. Written as DNA, the CDR3 is TGCAGCGTGACAGGAATCCCAAACATTCAGTACTTC.

This clonotype was found a few times. The V and J genes are TRBV20-1 and TRBJ2-5, with TRBD1 matching 7 bases. The CDR3 consists of 14 residues. CDR1 and CDR2 (germline): DFQATT, SNEGSKA (reference sequence). V dropped 0 bases and J dropped 7; count of bases not matched to a gene: 8. CDR3 coding DNA: TGCAGTGCTAGAGACAAGGGGGCAGCAGGGACCCAGTACTTC. This encodes CSARDKGAAGTQYF.

This clonotype turned up a few times. The chain uses TRBV15 and TRBJ2-3, with a tentative D call TRBD2 (6 bases). The CDR3 extends over 15 amino acids. CDR1 is LNHNV, CDR2 YYDKDF, per germline (reference sequence). Trimming removed 5 bases from V and 1 base from J, with 13 bases in between. CDR3 loop: CATSLSGTGTDTQYF. CDR3 DNA sequence: TGTGCCACCAGCCTCTCCGGGACTGGCACAGATACGCAGTATTTT.

This clonotype showed up just once. The rearrangement links TRBV12-3 or TRBV12-4 to TRBJ2-3; D is possibly TRBD1 (6 bases). CDR3 length: 15 amino acids. The V end lost 2 bases, the J end lost 1 base, and 10 bases lay between the germline ends. The CDR3 here is CASSLQGMGTDTQYF. In DNA, the CDR3 is TGTGCCAGCAGTTTACAGGGGATGGGCACAGATACGCAGTATTTT.

This rearrangement joins TRBV29-1 to TRBJ1-2; tentatively, D is TRBD1 (6 bases). Germline CDR1 reads SQVTM; CDR2 reads ANQGSEA. With 0 bases removed from V and 3 bases from J, the gap between germline ends came to 11 bases. The CDR3 sequence is 14 residues long. In DNA form, the CDR3 reads TGCAGCGTTGAAGACACAGGGAAAGACTATGGCTACACCTTC. This encodes CSVEDTGKDYGYTF.

The chain carries TRBV18 and TRBJ1-2; D is unresolved. The ends were cut back, 4 bases at V and 7 bases at J, with 13 bases in the middle. There are 13 residues in the CDR3. Germline assignment: CDR1 KGHSH and CDR2 LQKENI. CDR3 coding DNA: TGTGCCAGCTCACAGGGTGAAGCGGCTGGCTACACCTTC. Translation: CASSQGEAAGYTF.

This clonotype was counted between two and nine times. The rearrangement joins TRBV15 to TRBJ2-7; D not resolved. Germline assignment: CDR1 LNHNV and CDR2 YYDKDF (reference sequence). V gave up 3 bases and J gave up 3 bases, with 12 bases separating them. The length of the CDR3 is 14 residues. Written as DNA, the CDR3 is TGTGCCACCAGCAGGGACGTGGGTGGCTACGAGCAGTACGTC. It encodes CATSRDVGGYEQYV.

There are many counts of this clonotype. The chain is built from TRBV12-3 or TRBV12-4 and TRBJ2-5, with D possibly TRBD2 on 6 matching bases. V dropped 6 bases and J dropped 5 bases, with 13 bases sitting between them. The CDR3 totals 13 residues. CDR3: CASSPGVPETQYF. The CDR3, as DNA: TGTGCCAGCAGCCCGGGGGTCCCCGAGACCCAGTACTTC.

This clonotype showed up just a few times. This rearrangement joins TRBV7-2 to TRBJ2-2, with a possible D match to TRBD1 (5 bases). Germline loops: CDR1 SGHTA, CDR2 FQGNSA. The V gene lost 1 base and the J gene lost 4 bases, with 16 bases spanning the gap. This CDR3 spans 17 amino acids. This chain's CDR3 is CASSLGGRVRGTGELFF. The CDR3 DNA follows: TGTGCCAGCAGCTTAGGGGGCAGGGTGCGAGGCACCGGGGAGCTGTTTTTT.

This clonotype was counted a few times. The chain joins TRBV12-3 or TRBV12-4 to TRBJ1-1; TRBD1 matches at 8 bases. J gave up 4 bases and V 6 bases, and 7 bases lay outside the gene matches. CDR3 length: 14 residues. DNA of the CDR3: TGTGCCAGCAGCAACAGGGGGTTCGGCACTGAAGCTTTCTTT. It specifies CASSNRGFGTEAFF.

V and J are TRBV13 and TRBJ2-1; the D gene is possibly TRBD2 (6 bases). V lost 4 bases and J lost 4, with 14 bases in between. Germline CDR1 is PRHDT and CDR2 is FYEKMQ (reference sequence). The CDR3 spans 15 residues. The CDR3, as DNA: TGTGCCAGCAGCTCCCATGGGGGGTGGTACAATGAGCAGTTCTTC. It specifies CASSSHGGWYNEQFF.

This clonotype was seen more than once but under ten times. The J gene is TRBJ2-2, the V gene TRBV12-3 or TRBV12-4; no clear D gene. Trimming removed 5 bases at V and 2 bases at J, with 12 bases between. CDR3 length: 15 residues. The DNA for the CDR3 is TGTGCCAGCAGTCTACAGATTCCAAACACCGGGGAGCTGTTTTTT. It translates to CASSLQIPNTGELFF.

This clonotype was counted between two and nine times. This chain uses TRBV20-1 with TRBJ1-6, with a tentative D call TRBD1 (5 bases). The CDR3 runs 16 residues. Per the germline V gene, CDR1 is DFQATT and CDR2 is SNEGSKA (reference sequence). V shed 6 bases and J shed 0 bases, with 15 bases lying between them. The DNA for the CDR3 is TGCAGTGCCCCAAATGGGGGAAGCTCCTATAATTCACCCCTCCACTTT. Protein: CSAPNGGSSYNSPLHF.

This clonotype has only a few counts. The chain combines TRBV24-1 with TRBJ2-3, with no clear D. V was pared by 5 bases and J by 10 bases, with 12 bases between. CDR3 length: 12 residues. The germline CDR1 and CDR2 sequences are KGHDR and SFDVKD. For the CDR3, the DNA is TGTGCCACCAGTGTCTCTCACGAACCGCAGTATTTT. Protein: CATSVSHEPQYF.

This clonotype was picked up a small number of times. The gene calls are TRBV27 and TRBJ2-7; 10 bases line up with TRBD2. From germline, CDR1 is MNHEY and CDR2 SMNVEV (reference sequence). After removal of 5 bases from V and 3 bases from J, the junction contained 16 bases not matched to a gene. The CDR3 contains 18 residues. CDR3 DNA sequence: TGTGCCAGCAGTCCCTATGGCTCACTAGCGGGGAATTACTACGAGCAGTACGTC. This encodes CASSPYGSLAGNYYEQYV.

This clonotype has a count of ten or more. The CDR3 nucleotides read TGTGCCAGCAGTTTAAGAGGACAGGGTATGAATGAGCAGTTCTTC. Protein: CASSLRGQGMNEQFF. The chain couples TRBV12-3 or TRBV12-4 to TRBJ2-1, with 8 bases fitting TRBD1. After removal of 2 bases from V and 7 bases from J, the junction contained 7 bases not matched to a gene. The CDR3 has 15 residues.

V and J are TRBV5-1 and TRBJ1-1, with 7 bases fitting TRBD1. CDR1 and CDR2 (germline): SGHRS, YFSETQ. CDR3 length: 14 amino acids. V dropped 6 bases and J dropped 4; count of bases not matched to a gene: 9. This chain's CDR3 is CASTSTGAGTEAFF. CDR3 bases: TGCGCCAGCACGAGCACAGGGGCTGGCACTGAAGCTTTCTTT.

The chain couples TRBV7-9 to TRBJ2-1, with D maybe TRBD2 (5 bases). V lost 2 bases and J 8 bases, leaving 16 bases between the germline ends. The CDR3 covers 15 residues. The germline CDR1 and CDR2 sequences are SEHNR and FQNEAQ (reference sequence). The CDR3 loop is CASSLLLRVLDEQFF. The CDR3 nucleotides read TGTGCCAGCAGCTTACTGTTGCGGGTGTTGGATGAGCAGTTCTTC.

This clonotype was counted only a few times. The chain combines TRBV6-1 with TRBJ2-3, with 11 bases that match TRBD2. Germline CDR1 reads MNHNS; CDR2 reads SASEGT. Unmatched junction bases numbered 11, after V lost 6 bases and J lost 3 bases. The CDR3 has 17 amino acids. The CDR3 region has the DNA TGTGCCAGCAGCTCGTTTCGTAGCGGGGGGGCAACAGATACGCAGTATTTT. The encoded protein is CASSSFRSGGATDTQYF.